The subject of this entry is one T cell receptor beta chain. Per the study methods: Reference gene primer amplification gave nucleated cell count estimates. The data were produced by immunoSEQ multiplex PCR, yet TCRdb's version contains in-frame clones alone and is incomplete. V, J and clone size are those of that table, while D and trimming were read from the DNA. Among fewer than 250,000 clones listed, around four fifths were seen once. This sample was taken from a study of blood T cell repertoires in COVID-19. Whole-study context: Spain, Italy and the United States supplied samples that represented acute and convalescent COVID-19. From T cells, B-cell-depleted T cells, or PBMCs came the material, which was cDNA or gDNA.

V shed 4 bases, J shed 3 bases, and the junction held 8 bases outside the gene matches. Germline V gene lookup returns CDR1 MDHEN and CDR2 SYDVKM. The length of the CDR3 is 15 residues. This clonotype originated in a woman aged 80 or over with acute or convalescent COVID-19. The sample consisted of peripheral blood. The chain is built from TRBV28 and TRBJ2-7; TRBD1 matches at 8 bases. Here the CDR3 DNA reads TGTGCCAGCAGTTCCCCGGCAGGGGGCTTCTACGAGCAGTACTTC. Translation gives CASSSPAGGFYEQYF.